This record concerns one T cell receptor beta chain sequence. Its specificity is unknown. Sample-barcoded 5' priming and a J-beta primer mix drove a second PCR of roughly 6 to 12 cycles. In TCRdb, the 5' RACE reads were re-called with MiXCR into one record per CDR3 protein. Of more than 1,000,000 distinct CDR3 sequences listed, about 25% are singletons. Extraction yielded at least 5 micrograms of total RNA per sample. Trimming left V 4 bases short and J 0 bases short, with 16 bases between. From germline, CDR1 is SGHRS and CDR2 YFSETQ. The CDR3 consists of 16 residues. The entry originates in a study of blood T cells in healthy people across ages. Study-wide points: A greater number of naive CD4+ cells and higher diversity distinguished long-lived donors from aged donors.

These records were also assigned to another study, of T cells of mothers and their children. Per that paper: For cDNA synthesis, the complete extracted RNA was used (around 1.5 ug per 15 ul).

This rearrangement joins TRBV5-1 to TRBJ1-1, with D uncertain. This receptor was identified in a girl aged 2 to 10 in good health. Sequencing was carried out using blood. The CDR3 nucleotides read TGCGCCAGCAGCGGCGGTTTAGTGACGTTGAACACTGAAGCTTTCTTT. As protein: CASSGGLVTLNTEAFF.